This TCR beta chain derives from a study of blood T cell repertoires in COVID-19. Background on the study: There were acute and convalescent COVID-19 samples, and they came from the United States, Italy and Spain. From T cells, B-cell-depleted T cells, or PBMCs came the material, which was cDNA or gDNA.

Germline CDR1 is SGHTA and CDR2 is FQGNSA. This CDR3 contains 14 residues. Germline trimming cut 5 bases from V and 2 bases from J; bases unmatched to any gene: 4. How the authors handled the data: How many nucleated cells were present was estimated from reference gene primer amplification. Clones were sequenced by immunoSEQ multiplex PCR, and TCRdb holds only the in-frame ones, with some missing. Clone size and the V and J calls come from that table; the DNA yielded D and trimming. The data contain some 180,000 clones, more than 80% of them singletons. The J gene is TRBJ2-5, the V gene TRBV7-2; 8 positions agree with TRBD2. This TCR was recovered from a woman aged 60-70 years with acute or convalescent COVID-19. The material sequenced was peripheral blood. CDR3 sequence reads: CASSTSGFQETQYF. The CDR3 DNA follows: TGTGCCAGCAGCACTAGCGGCTTTCAAGAGACCCAGTACTTC.